This TCR beta chain stems from a study of T cell changes during pregnancy in multiple sclerosis. The V and J ends lost 6 bases and 2 bases respectively, with 13 bases between them. Looked up from germline, CDR1 is SGHNT and CDR2 is YYREEE (reference sequence). CDR3 length: 14 residues. The table came from immunoSEQ multiplex PCR; TCRdb's copy has only in-frame clones and leaves some out. The sample includes about 35,000 clones, roughly nine tenths of them seen just once. The sequencing here drew on peripheral blood, taken in the third trimester of pregnancy. This chain links TRBV5-4 with TRBJ2-3; D not certain. The clonotype originates from a female donor in good health, enrolled as a control in a pregnancy study. The CDR3 DNA is TGTGCCAGCAAGGCGGCAGCGACCACAGATACGCAGTATTTT. Translated, it gives CASKAAATTDTQYF.